Listed below are T cell receptor beta chains from one sample, sequenced in a study of blood T cells in healthy people across ages. TCRdb processed the 5' RACE reads anew with MiXCR; each CDR3 protein has one entry. Here the sample spans 590,000 or so distinct CDR3 sequences, less than 35% being singletons. The specimen sequenced was blood. Receptors were obtained from a woman older than 75 in good health. Each CDR3 is given with its conserved first and last residue. The order of the fields is V gene, clone size, D gene, J gene, CDR3 DNA, CDR3 protein. D genes are given only for firm matches. Rows give clone size only sometimes, using once, few, many, or a class for an expanded clone.

v_call: TRBV5-4; clone_size: many; d_call: -; j_call: TRBJ2-5; cdr3_nt: TGTGCCAGCAGCTCTCGTCGGCAGCAAGAGACCCAGTACTTC; cdr3_aa: CASSSRRQQETQYF
v_call: TRBV6-5; clone_size: many; d_call: TRBD2; j_call: TRBJ2-1; cdr3_nt: TGTGCCAGCAGTTACAAGCGGGGGGGCGGGCAGTTCTTC; cdr3_aa: CASSYKRGGGQFF
v_call: TRBV15; clone_size: -; d_call: -; j_call: TRBJ2-2; cdr3_nt: TGTGCCACCAGCAGACTCGGGACCGATTTTAACACCGGGGAGCTGTTTTTT; cdr3_aa: CATSRLGTDFNTGELFF
v_call: TRBV27; clone_size: -; d_call: -; j_call: TRBJ2-4; cdr3_nt: TGTGCCAGCAGTTTGGGAGGGGACAGATTCTTGGAGCAGTACTTC; cdr3_aa: CASSLGGDRFLEQYF
v_call: TRBV15; clone_size: -; d_call: -; j_call: TRBJ1-2; cdr3_nt: TGTGCCACCAGCAGAGATGTGGGGGGTCGGGGCTACACCTTC; cdr3_aa: CATSRDVGGRGYTF
v_call: TRBV7-2; clone_size: many; d_call: -; j_call: TRBJ2-1; cdr3_nt: TGTGCCAGCCGGCCCGAGGGGAATGAGCAGTTCTTC; cdr3_aa: CASRPEGNEQFF
v_call: TRBV20-1; clone_size: -; d_call: -; j_call: TRBJ2-5; cdr3_nt: TGCAGTGCTAGGGCCGTTAAGGTGGAAGAGACCCAGTACTTC; cdr3_aa: CSARAVKVEETQYF
v_call: TRBV21-1; clone_size: few; d_call: -; j_call: TRBJ2-2; cdr3_nt: TGTGCCAGCAGTGAGGAGTCACTAGCGGGGGGGATAAACATCGGGGAGCTGTTTTTT; cdr3_aa: CASSEESLAGGINIGELFF
v_call: TRBV5-6; clone_size: -; d_call: TRBD1; j_call: TRBJ1-6; cdr3_nt: TGTGCCAGCAGCGGCGGACAGGTACCGAATTCACCCCCCCACTTT; cdr3_aa: CASSGGQVPNSPPHF
v_call: TRBV29-1; clone_size: -; d_call: -; j_call: TRBJ2-1; cdr3_nt: TGCAGCGTTGAAGATGGGGAATACGAGCAGTTCTTC; cdr3_aa: CSVEDGEYEQFF
v_call: TRBV30; clone_size: -; d_call: -; j_call: TRBJ1-2; cdr3_nt: TGTACCTGGAGAGTCATCAGTAACTATGGCTACACCTTC; cdr3_aa: CTWRVISNYGYTF
v_call: TRBV20-1; clone_size: many; d_call: TRBD2; j_call: TRBJ2-1; cdr3_nt: TGCAGTGCTAGAGTGGGGACTAGCGGGGGGGCCTTCTATGAGCAGTTCTTC; cdr3_aa: CSARVGTSGGAFYEQFF
v_call: TRBV27; clone_size: -; d_call: -; j_call: TRBJ2-7; cdr3_nt: TGTGCCTGCACCTATGAGTTGGGTTACTACGAGCAGTACTTC; cdr3_aa: CACTYELGYYEQYF
v_call: TRBV7-2; clone_size: once; d_call: -; j_call: TRBJ1-5; cdr3_nt: TGTGCCAGCAGCTTAGGGCAGACGGGACAGCCCCAGCATTTT; cdr3_aa: CASSLGQTGQPQHF
v_call: TRBV2; clone_size: many; d_call: TRBD2; j_call: TRBJ2-1; cdr3_nt: TGTGCCAGCAGTGAGCCCAGCGGGGGGGCGAGAGATGAGCAGTTCTTC; cdr3_aa: CASSEPSGGARDEQFF
v_call: TRBV27; clone_size: few; d_call: -; j_call: TRBJ2-7; cdr3_nt: TGTGCCAGCAGAGGCCCAACCGGGGGCGAGCAGTACTTC; cdr3_aa: CASRGPTGGEQYF
v_call: TRBV7-9; clone_size: many; d_call: -; j_call: TRBJ1-1; cdr3_nt: TGTGCCAGCAGCTTAGGGCAGGGGAGGGAAGCTTTCTTT; cdr3_aa: CASSLGQGREAFF
v_call: TRBV30; clone_size: many; d_call: -; j_call: TRBJ2-7; cdr3_nt: TGTGCCTGGAGCTCCGGGACAAGCGAGCAGTACTTC; cdr3_aa: CAWSSGTSEQYF
v_call: TRBV18; clone_size: many; d_call: -; j_call: TRBJ2-1; cdr3_nt: TGTGCCAGCTCACCATATGGGGTTAATGAGCAGTTCTTC; cdr3_aa: CASSPYGVNEQFF
v_call: TRBV10-3; clone_size: many; d_call: -; j_call: TRBJ1-4; cdr3_nt: TGTGCCATCAGTGCTCGATTGGGGGCTAATGAAAAACTGTTTTTT; cdr3_aa: CAISARLGANEKLFF
v_call: TRBV10-3; clone_size: few; d_call: -; j_call: TRBJ1-1; cdr3_nt: TGTGCCATCAGTGACAGGGGACACATGAACACTGAAGCTTTCTTT; cdr3_aa: CAISDRGHMNTEAFF
v_call: TRBV5-1; clone_size: many; d_call: -; j_call: TRBJ2-7; cdr3_nt: TGCGCCAGCCGGGACCTTGCCCAACAGTACTTC; cdr3_aa: CASRDLAQQYF
v_call: TRBV5-1; clone_size: many; d_call: TRBD1; j_call: TRBJ2-5; cdr3_nt: TGCGCCAGCAGCAAAGGACAGGGAAGAGGGCAAGAGACCCAGTACTTC; cdr3_aa: CASSKGQGRGQETQYF
v_call: TRBV2; clone_size: -; d_call: -; j_call: TRBJ1-4; cdr3_nt: TGTGCCAGCAGTGAGAGGCAGCCCGTTAATGAAAAACTGTTTTTT; cdr3_aa: CASSERQPVNEKLFF
v_call: TRBV13; clone_size: many; d_call: TRBD2; j_call: TRBJ2-1; cdr3_nt: TGTGCCAGCAGCTTAACCTTTCTGGCTAGCGGGTCATACGACCGCTCCTACAATGAGCAGTTCTTC; cdr3_aa: CASSLTFLASGSYDRSYNEQFF
v_call: TRBV6-2/TRBV6-3; clone_size: few; d_call: -; j_call: TRBJ1-1; cdr3_nt: TGTGCCAGCAGTTACTCGAACATAGGAACGGCTGAAGCTTTCTTT; cdr3_aa: CASSYSNIGTAEAFF
v_call: TRBV7-8; clone_size: many; d_call: TRBD2; j_call: TRBJ2-1; cdr3_nt: TGTGCCAGCAGCTTAGGTCGTGGCGGGGGGACCTACAATGAGCAGTTCTTC; cdr3_aa: CASSLGRGGGTYNEQFF
v_call: TRBV20-1; clone_size: few; d_call: -; j_call: TRBJ1-1; cdr3_nt: TGCAGTGCTAGAGATTTGTTTAAACAGATCGAAGCTTTCTTT; cdr3_aa: CSARDLFKQIEAFF
v_call: TRBV29-1; clone_size: many; d_call: TRBD1; j_call: TRBJ1-6; cdr3_nt: TGCAGCGTACGGGACAGCGAATATAATTCACCCCTCCACTTT; cdr3_aa: CSVRDSEYNSPLHF
v_call: TRBV5-1; clone_size: -; d_call: TRBD1; j_call: TRBJ2-7; cdr3_nt: TGCGCCAGCAGCTACAGGGGGCGACTCGACAAGCAGTACTTC; cdr3_aa: CASSYRGRLDKQYF
v_call: TRBV14; clone_size: few; d_call: -; j_call: TRBJ1-2; cdr3_nt: TGTGCCAGCAGCCAAGGGGCTAACTATGGCTACACCTTC; cdr3_aa: CASSQGANYGYTF
v_call: TRBV27; clone_size: many; d_call: -; j_call: TRBJ2-1; cdr3_nt: TGTGCCAGCCGATCGGGGAGCCATGAGCAGTTCTTC; cdr3_aa: CASRSGSHEQFF
v_call: TRBV30; clone_size: few; d_call: -; j_call: TRBJ2-7; cdr3_nt: TGTGCCTGGAGTGTACGAGTGGGAGTTCAGCAGTACTTC; cdr3_aa: CAWSVRVGVQQYF
v_call: TRBV6-4; clone_size: few; d_call: TRBD1; j_call: TRBJ2-3; cdr3_nt: TGTGCCAGCAGTGACGGGACAGGGGCCACAGATACGCAGTATTTT; cdr3_aa: CASSDGTGATDTQYF
v_call: TRBV5-6; clone_size: -; d_call: -; j_call: TRBJ1-6; cdr3_nt: TGTGCCAGCAGCCTCGGACGGAGCAATTCACCCCTCCACTTT; cdr3_aa: CASSLGRSNSPLHF
v_call: TRBV3-1; clone_size: many; d_call: -; j_call: TRBJ2-5; cdr3_nt: TGTGCCAGCAGCAAAAGTTTTTATCCGTACTTC; cdr3_aa: CASSKSFYPYF
v_call: TRBV5-6; clone_size: -; d_call: -; j_call: TRBJ1-1; cdr3_nt: TGTGCCAGCAGCTTGCTCGAGCGGAACACTGAAGCTTTCTTT; cdr3_aa: CASSLLERNTEAFF
v_call: TRBV7-9; clone_size: -; d_call: TRBD2; j_call: TRBJ2-1; cdr3_nt: TGTGCCAGCAGCTTAGAGGTCCCTAGCGGGGAGCAGTTCTTC; cdr3_aa: CASSLEVPSGEQFF
v_call: TRBV7-2; clone_size: once; d_call: -; j_call: TRBJ2-3; cdr3_nt: TGTGCCAGCAGCCCCCTGGGGTTAGGCACAGATACGCAGTATTTT; cdr3_aa: CASSPLGLGTDTQYF
v_call: TRBV12-3/TRBV12-4; clone_size: many; d_call: -; j_call: TRBJ1-1; cdr3_nt: TGTGCCAGCACCACGAGGGGGGCGTCGAACACTGAAGCTTTCTTT; cdr3_aa: CASTTRGASNTEAFF
v_call: TRBV15; clone_size: many; d_call: TRBD1; j_call: TRBJ2-7; cdr3_nt: TGTGCCACCAGCAGAGATGGTCAGGGGGCCTACGAGCAGTACTTC; cdr3_aa: CATSRDGQGAYEQYF
v_call: TRBV3-1; clone_size: many; d_call: TRBD2; j_call: TRBJ2-3; cdr3_nt: TGTGCCAGCACCCGTACTAGCGGGGGAACAGATACGCAGTATTTT; cdr3_aa: CASTRTSGGTDTQYF
v_call: TRBV10-1; clone_size: -; d_call: -; j_call: TRBJ2-3; cdr3_nt: TGCGCCAGCAGTGAGTCTGTGAGCACAGATACGCAGTATTTT; cdr3_aa: CASSESVSTDTQYF
v_call: TRBV14; clone_size: few; d_call: TRBD1; j_call: TRBJ2-1; cdr3_nt: TGTGCCAGCAGCCACGGACAGGGGGCGCCCCCTTACAATGAGCAGTTCTTC; cdr3_aa: CASSHGQGAPPYNEQFF
v_call: TRBV7-2; clone_size: -; d_call: -; j_call: TRBJ2-1; cdr3_nt: TGTGCCAGCAGCTTAGGCATCGGAGAGACCCAGTTCTTC; cdr3_aa: CASSLGIGETQFF
v_call: TRBV5-8; clone_size: many; d_call: -; j_call: TRBJ2-1; cdr3_nt: TGTGCCACCCGCGAGCGACAGCCCTCCTACAATGAGCAGTTCTTC; cdr3_aa: CATRERQPSYNEQFF
v_call: TRBV20-1; clone_size: -; d_call: -; j_call: TRBJ1-6; cdr3_nt: TGCAGTGCTCCCCCGGCGGGGGGCCTTAATTCACCCCTCCACTTT; cdr3_aa: CSAPPAGGLNSPLHF
v_call: TRBV20-1; clone_size: -; d_call: -; j_call: TRBJ1-4; cdr3_nt: TGCAGTGCTAGAGATCCAGGGTCATCTAATGAAAAACTGTTTTTT; cdr3_aa: CSARDPGSSNEKLFF
v_call: TRBV7-6; clone_size: -; d_call: TRBD2; j_call: TRBJ2-5; cdr3_nt: TGTGCCAGCAGCTTTGGAGCGGGAGCGGAGACCCAGTACTTC; cdr3_aa: CASSFGAGAETQYF
v_call: TRBV7-2; clone_size: many; d_call: TRBD1; j_call: TRBJ2-7; cdr3_nt: TGTGCCAGCAGCTCTCCGGACAGGATTACCTACGAGCAGTACTTC; cdr3_aa: CASSSPDRITYEQYF
v_call: TRBV20-1; clone_size: -; d_call: TRBD1; j_call: TRBJ2-4; cdr3_nt: TGCAGTGCTAGAGGACCGGGACAGGGGTCTATAAAGGAGTACTTC; cdr3_aa: CSARGPGQGSIKEYF
v_call: TRBV7-2; clone_size: -; d_call: TRBD1; j_call: TRBJ2-1; cdr3_nt: TGTGCCAGCAACTACAGCTGGGACAGGGTTGGTGAGCAGTTCTTC; cdr3_aa: CASNYSWDRVGEQFF
v_call: TRBV4-3; clone_size: many; d_call: -; j_call: TRBJ2-7; cdr3_nt: TGCGCCAGCAGCCAGTCTCCGGGTCCCTCCTACGAGCAGTACTTC; cdr3_aa: CASSQSPGPSYEQYF
v_call: TRBV9; clone_size: few; d_call: TRBD2; j_call: TRBJ2-3; cdr3_nt: TGTGCCAGCAGCGTAGGGGCGGGGGGAACCACAGATACGCAGTATTTT; cdr3_aa: CASSVGAGGTTDTQYF
v_call: TRBV6-6; clone_size: -; d_call: -; j_call: TRBJ1-1; cdr3_nt: TGTGCCAGCATCTCTCGTTGGGGCGGCACTGAAGCTTTCTTT; cdr3_aa: CASISRWGGTEAFF